The 10 T cell receptor beta chains below were found in one sample sequenced in a study of CD8 T cells in ankylosing spondylitis. The study's findings and limits: Seemingly characteristic of ankylosing spondylitis blood was a TCR beta motif consisting of fewer than 10 highly homologous variants.

TCRdb reprocessed the 5' RACE reads via MiXCR and lists one record per CDR3 protein. In the table there are roughly 400,000 distinct CDR3 sequences, about a fifth of which are singletons. The antigens of these receptors remain unknown. The specimen sequenced was blood, either unsorted or a sorted T cell fraction (not recorded which). The receptors derive from a male donor with ankylosing spondylitis.

The rearrangement uses TRBV20-1 and TRBJ1-1; no clear D. Per the germline V gene, CDR1 is DFQATT and CDR2 is SNEGSKA (reference sequence). Trimming removed 5 bases at V and 0 bases at J, with 16 bases between. The CDR3 totals 15 residues. CDR3 in DNA: TGCAGTGCTGGGGTGGTTTTACCCATGAACACTGAAGCTTTCTTT. Translating it yields CSAGVVLPMNTEAFF.

In DNA form, the CDR3 reads TGTGCCAGCAGTGAACTGGGCGGGAATCGGAATGAGCAGTTCTTC. Protein: CASSELGGNRNEQFF. V gene TRBV6-1 combines with J gene TRBJ2-1, with D possibly TRBD2 on 6 matching bases. CDR1 is MNHNS, CDR2 SASEGT, per germline. V was cut by 2 bases and J by 7 bases, with 15 bases left in between. CDR3 length: 15 amino acids.

This clonotype occurred a few times. The chain combines TRBV27 with TRBJ2-7; 8 bases align to TRBD1. J gave up 4 bases and V 4 bases, and 12 bases lay outside the gene matches. CDR1 is MNHEY and CDR2 is SMNVEV in the germline V gene (reference sequence). The CDR3 length is 16 residues. CDR3 bases: TGTGCCAGCAGTTCTCTCACGGGACAGGATTGGTACGAGCAGTACTTC. Encoded protein: CASSSLTGQDWYEQYF.

This clonotype has only a few counts. The chain combines TRBV29-1 with TRBJ1-1; 7 bases match TRBD1. There are 11 residues in the CDR3. Germline loops: CDR1 SQVTM, CDR2 ANQGSEA. In DNA form, the CDR3 reads TGCGTAGGGACAGTGAACACTGAAGCTTTCTTT. Protein: CVGTVNTEAFF. The variable domain in full, with the rest retrieved from reference TRBV29-1 and TRBJ1-1, is SAVISQKPSRDICQRGTSLTIQCQVDSQVTMMFWYRQQPGQSLTLIATANQGSEATYESGFVIDKFPISRPNLTFSTLTVSNMSPEDSSIYLCVGTVNTEAFFGQGTRLTVV.

This CDR3 is CASSFDRATQYF. The CDR3 DNA is TGTGCCAGCAGCTTTGACAGGGCGACCCAGTACTTC. This chain links TRBV7-9 with TRBJ2-5, with 7 bases fitting TRBD1. This CDR3 region has 12 residues. Germline assignment: CDR1 SEHNR and CDR2 FQNEAQ (reference sequence). Unmatched junction bases numbered 2, after V lost 3 bases and J lost 7 bases.

The rearrangement uses TRBV5-4 and TRBJ1-1; D ambiguous. Germline V lookup: CDR1 SGHNT, CDR2 YYREEE (reference sequence). The CDR3 covers 12 residues. V was pared by 1 base and J by 3 bases, with 4 bases between. Written as DNA, the CDR3 is TGTGCCAGCAGCTTGTTGGACACTGAAGCTTTCTTT. Protein product: CASSLLDTEAFF.

In its sample, this clonotype was seen a few times. The V and J genes are TRBV28 and TRBJ1-5; D not resolved. The CDR3 consists of 13 residues. V was pared by 5 bases and J by 6 bases, with 11 bases between. Germline-derived CDR1 and CDR2 are MDHEN and SYDVKM. Here the CDR3 DNA reads TGTGCCAGCAGTGGGAGGGTTGGTCAGCCCCAGCATTTT. Protein: CASSGRVGQPQHF.

V and J are TRBV29-1 and TRBJ2-3, with a tentative D call TRBD2 (6 bases). The CDR3 totals 16 residues. Deletions cut 3 bases from V and 0 bases from J, with 16 bases between. Per the germline V gene, CDR1 is SQVTM and CDR2 is ANQGSEA. The CDR3 reads CSVEVTGAGSTDTQYF. In nucleotides, the CDR3 is TGCAGCGTTGAGGTGACGGGTGCGGGGAGCACAGATACGCAGTATTTT.

The chain joins TRBV10-3 to TRBJ2-3; a possible D gene is TRBD2 (7 bases). The CDR3 runs to 15 residues. CDR1 is ENHRY, CDR2 SYGVKD, per germline. The ends were cut back, 6 bases at V and 6 bases at J, with 19 bases in the middle. The CDR3 nucleotides are TGTGCCATCAGGACCCCCGCGGGGGCGTTGGATACGCAGTATTTT. Protein sequence: CAIRTPAGALDTQYF.

This clonotype showed up just a few times. This sequence joins TRBV7-2 and TRBJ2-3; 11 bases line up with TRBD2. V lost 5 bases and J lost 5; bases outside the gene matches: 12. CDR1 is SGHTA and CDR2 is FQGNSA in the germline V gene. This CDR3 is 17 amino acids long. This CDR3 is CASSRGWLLAGEDTQYF. Written as DNA, the CDR3 is TGTGCCAGCAGCCGCGGATGGTTACTAGCGGGAGAAGATACGCAGTATTTT.